Listed below are T cell receptor beta chains from one sample, sequenced in a study of T cells in Graves' hyperthyroidism and ophthalmopathy. One entry per CDR3 protein results from TCRdb running MiXCR on the multiplex PCR reads. The sample yields about 640,000 distinct CDR3 sequences, more than 20% seen once. Specimen: blood. The receptors were gathered from a young man with Graves' ophthalmopathy. CDR3s include the opening cysteine and the closing phenylalanine or tryptophan. The order of the fields is CDR3 protein, CDR3 DNA, V gene, clone size, D gene, J gene. A D gene is named only where the DNA matches it firmly. Not every row has a clone size; where given, it reads once, few, many or a size class.

CAISEKTGDYGYTF,TGTGCCATCAGTGAAAAGACAGGGGACTATGGCTACACCTTC,TRBV10-3,few,TRBD1,TRBJ1-2
CASGTVEKLFF,TGTGCCAGCGGGACTGTTGAAAAACTGTTTTTT,TRBV6-1,many,.,TRBJ1-4
CASSQTGTKNAETQYF,TGTGCCAGCAGCCAGACCGGGACCAAGAATGCGGAGACCCAGTACTTC,TRBV3-1,many,.,TRBJ2-5
CASATPGEAAYEQYF,TGTGCCAGCGCAACCCCCGGCGAGGCAGCCTACGAGCAGTACTTC,TRBV2,.,.,TRBJ2-7
CASSLSRRSNQPQHF,TGTGCCAGCAGCCTTTCGCGCAGGTCCAATCAGCCCCAGCATTTT,TRBV6-2/TRBV6-3,few,.,TRBJ1-5
CASSPDRLTDTQYF,TGCGCCAGCAGCCCCGATAGGCTCACAGATACGCAGTATTTT,TRBV5-1,.,.,TRBJ2-3
CASSLGLAGGEETQYF,TGTGCCAGCAGCCTAGGACTAGCGGGAGGCGAGGAGACCCAGTACTTC,TRBV6-2/TRBV6-3,few,TRBD2,TRBJ2-5
CASSLGAGVVRQYF,TGTGCCAGCAGCTTGGGGGCGGGAGTCGTTCGGCAGTACTTC,TRBV5-6,.,TRBD2,TRBJ2-7
CASSQGAGDNEQFF,TGTGCCAGCAGCCAAGGTGCAGGGGACAATGAGCAGTTCTTC,TRBV3-1,many,.,TRBJ2-1
CASNPAAGNQPQHF,TGTGCCAGCAACCCTGCCGCGGGCAATCAGCCCCAGCATTTT,TRBV6-2/TRBV6-3,few,.,TRBJ1-5
CASSVRAGVNTGELFF,TGTGCCAGCAGCGTAAGGGCGGGAGTAAATACCGGGGAGCTGTTTTTT,TRBV9,few,TRBD2,TRBJ2-2
CASSEGQGGEQYF,TGTGCCAGCAGCGAGGGACAAGGTGGCGAGCAGTACTTC,TRBV7-3,few,.,TRBJ2-7
CASSPWPHFERYF,TGTGCCAGCTCACCATGGCCTCATTTCGAGCGGTACTTC,TRBV18,.,.,TRBJ2-7
CASWDESDTGELFF,TGTGCCAGCTGGGACGAATCCGACACCGGGGAGCTGTTTTTT,TRBV28,few,.,TRBJ2-2
CASSQSKDRGEGTDTQYF,TGTGCCAGCAGTCAATCCAAAGACAGGGGGGAGGGCACAGATACGCAGTATTTT,TRBV12-3/TRBV12-4,.,TRBD1,TRBJ2-3